Shown below are 27 T cell receptor beta chains from a single sample sequenced in a study of blood T cell repertoires in COVID-19. TCRdb's table, derived via immunoSEQ multiplex PCR, lists solely in-frame clones and lacks some. Of roughly 70,000 clones listed, less than 95% were seen once; the top ten hold roughly 0.47%. The material sequenced was peripheral blood. The receptors originated from a man aged 45-65 years with COVID-19, enrolled during active disease.

The chain carries TRBV2 and TRBJ1-2, with TRBD1 identical over 11 bases. Looked up from germline, CDR1 is SNHLY and CDR2 is FYNNEI. The CDR3 runs to 16 residues. J was trimmed by 2 bases and V by 5 bases; bases with no gene match: 7. CDR3 residues: CASSSGTGGGNYGYTF. CDR3 nucleotide sequence: TGTGCCAGCAGTTCCGGGACAGGGGGGGGAAACTATGGCTACACCTTC.

This rearrangement joins TRBV5-6 to TRBJ1-6; D remains unclear. Trimming removed 1 base at V and 8 bases at J, with 10 bases between. The CDR3 is 14 amino acids. The germline CDR1 and CDR2 sequences are SGHDT and YYEEEE. The CDR3 region has the DNA TGTGCCAGCAGCTTGTCCGCCCGGGATTCACCCCTCCACTTT. Its translation: CASSLSARDSPLHF.

The V and J genes are TRBV21-1 and TRBJ2-4; whether TRBD1, the table's D call, matches the DNA was not checked. TRBV21-1 is tagged as a pseudogene. CDR3 length: 15 residues. CDR3 coding DNA: TGTGCCAGCAGCACCCGGGACAGGGGGAAAAACATTCAGTACTTC. It translates to CASSTRDRGKNIQYF.

The genes are TRBV19 and TRBJ2-7; 9 positions match TRBD1. CDR3 size: 15 residues. Germline CDR1 reads LNHDA; CDR2 reads SQIVND (reference sequence). V lost 5 bases and J lost 3; bases outside the gene matches: 8. The CDR3: CASSLYRGRIYEQYF. The CDR3, as DNA: TGTGCCAGTAGTCTCTACAGGGGGCGTATCTACGAGCAGTACTTC. Full variable domain (rest looked up from reference TRBV19 and TRBJ2-7): DGGITQSPKYLFRKEGQNVTLSCEQNLNHDAMYWYRQDPGQGLRLIYYSQIVNDFQKGDIAEGYSVSREKKESFPLTVTSAQKNPTAFYLCASSLYRGRIYEQYFGPGTRLTVT.

The genes are TRBV5-4 and TRBJ1-1; TRBD1 aligns across 8 bases. Germline CDR1 reads SGHNT; CDR2 reads YYREEE (reference sequence). Trimming at V came to 3 bases and at J to 6 bases, leaving 4 bases not matched to a gene. The CDR3 is made up of 13 amino acids. CDR3 nucleotide sequence: TGTGCCAGCAGCTATACAGGGGGGTCTGAAGCTTTCTTT. This translates into CASSYTGGSEAFF.

The chain uses TRBV7-9 and TRBJ2-7, with D possibly being TRBD2 (5 bases). The V and J ends lost 4 bases and 0 bases respectively, with 16 bases between them. CDR3 length equals 16 residues. Germline V gene sequence: CDR1 SEHNR, CDR2 FQNEAQ (reference sequence). Here the CDR3 reads CASSSRGRESSYEQYF. The CDR3 DNA reads TGTGCCAGCAGCTCGCGAGGACGGGAAAGCTCCTACGAGCAGTACTTC.

This chain joins TRBV7-2 and TRBJ2-7; 7 bases align to TRBD1. The CDR3 loop spans 14 amino acids. V trimming: 5 bases; J trimming: 6 bases; junction bases outside the gene matches: 10. Per germline, CDR1 SGHTA and CDR2 FQGNSA. The CDR3 DNA reads TGTGCCAGCAGCCCAAGGACAGGAATTGGCGAGCAGTACTTC. Protein sequence: CASSPRTGIGEQYF.

This clone was observed a handful of times. This chain uses TRBV6-1 with TRBJ1-5; D is ambiguous. Trimming stripped 2 bases from V and 2 bases from J, with 10 bases between. Germline V gene lookup returns CDR1 MNHNS and CDR2 SASEGT. CDR3 length: 15 residues. The CDR3 here is CASSENSGRNQPQHF. The DNA of the CDR3 is TGTGCCAGCAGTGAAAATTCCGGTCGCAATCAGCCCCAGCATTTT.

The V and J genes are TRBV18 and TRBJ1-4; D may be TRBD1 (5 bases). The CDR3 totals 13 residues. Per the germline V gene, CDR1 is KGHSH and CDR2 is LQKENI. The germline V and J ends were trimmed by 3 bases and 4 bases, with 6 bases remaining between them. As DNA, the CDR3 is TGTGCCAGCTCACCGGGGGGTAATGAAAAACTGTTTTTT. Amino acids: CASSPGGNEKLFF.

V usage is TRBV15 and J usage is TRBJ1-2; perhaps TRBD1 as D (6 bases). V was pared by 2 bases and J by 6 bases, with 16 bases between. CDR3 length equals 15 residues. In germline, CDR1 is LNHNV, CDR2 YYDKDF (reference sequence). The DNA for the CDR3 is TGTGCCACCAGCAGATCCCGGACAGAGAGCCATGGCTACACCTTC. Translating gives CATSRSRTESHGYTF.

V is TRBV30 and J is TRBJ2-5, with D possibly being TRBD1 (5 bases). This CDR3 is 13 amino acids long. Germline CDR1 is GTSNPN and CDR2 is SVGIG (reference sequence). Trimming removed 2 bases at V and 1 base at J, with 8 bases between. CDR3 in amino acids: CAWSPRAQETQYF. The CDR3 DNA is TGTGCCTGGAGTCCCAGGGCCCAAGAGACCCAGTACTTC. The full variable domain, with the rest looked up from reference TRBV30 and TRBJ2-5, is SQTIHQWPATLVQPVGSPLSLECTVEGTSNPNLYWYRQAAGRGLQLLFYSVGIGQISSEVPQNLSASRPQDRQFILSSKKLLLSDSGFYLCAWSPRAQETQYFGPGTRLLVL.

This sequence joins TRBV5-1 and TRBJ2-2; the D gene is possibly TRBD2 (6 bases). Germline CDR1 SGHRS, CDR2 YFSETQ. The CDR3 loop spans 16 amino acids. Trimming took 2 bases from V and 4 from J, leaving 15 bases between them. CDR3 sequence (DNA): TGCGCCAGCAGCTTTTTAGGGCAGGGAGGCACCGGGGAGCTGTTTTTT. This codes for CASSFLGQGGTGELFF.

The rearrangement links TRBV4-3 to TRBJ1-2, with 8 bases aligning to TRBD1. V was pared by 5 bases and J by 1 base, with 9 bases of the junction left unmatched. CDR3 length: 16 residues. Germline V gene data show CDR1 as LGHNA and CDR2 as YSLEER. For the CDR3, the DNA is TGCGCCAGCAGCGCCGGGACAGGCGAAAATAACTATGGCTACACCTTC. This encodes CASSAGTGENNYGYTF.

The chain joins TRBV13 to TRBJ1-1; D is uncertain. Germline V gives CDR1 PRHDT, CDR2 FYEKMQ (reference sequence). Trimming cost V 1 base and J 2 bases, with 8 bases left between them. The CDR3 has 14 amino acids. In DNA, the CDR3 is TGTGCCAGCAGCTTAGTGGGCCTTAACACTGAAGCTTTCTTT. It encodes CASSLVGLNTEAFF.

The rearrangement joins TRBV7-3 to TRBJ2-5, with TRBD2 identical over 16 bases. The germline CDR1 and CDR2 sequences are SGHTA and FQGTGA. The CDR3 loop spans 17 amino acids. Trimming at V came to 5 bases and at J to 4 bases, leaving 7 bases not matched to a gene. DNA of the CDR3: TGTGCCAGCAGCCCCGGGACTAGCGGGAGGGCCCCAGAGACCCAGTACTTC. Protein product: CASSPGTSGRAPETQYF.

This clone was counted only a few times. The genes are TRBV19 and TRBJ1-5; the match to TRBD1 covers 9 bases. Germline loops: CDR1 LNHDA, CDR2 SQIVND (reference sequence). The CDR3 is made up of 14 amino acids. Trimming removed 6 bases from V and 3 bases from J; junction bases left unmatched: 3. The CDR3 sequence is CASRRDRDNQPQHF. CDR3 sequence (DNA): TGTGCCAGTAGGAGGGACAGGGACAATCAGCCCCAGCATTTT.

The chain is built from TRBV11-2 and TRBJ2-1, with D hard to call. The CDR3 runs 11 residues. V was cut by 3 bases and J by 10 bases, with 7 bases left in between. CDR1 and CDR2 (germline): SGHAT, FQNNGV. CDR3 DNA sequence: TGTGCCAGCAGCTTCCATAGCGAGCAGTTCTTC. Its translation is CASSFHSEQFF.

The CDR3 DNA reads TGCGCCAGCAAATGGGGCAGCGCCTACAATGAGCAGTTCTTC. Translation gives CASKWGSAYNEQFF. The rearrangement links TRBV5-1 to TRBJ2-1; possibly TRBD1 for D (5 bases). The germline V gene encodes CDR1 SGHRS and CDR2 YFSETQ. Trimming cost V 6 bases and J 2 bases, with 12 bases left between them. This CDR3 is 14 amino acids long.

By frequency in the sample, this clone is medium-sized (0.01 to 0.1%). J is TRBJ1-1 and V is TRBV9, with D possibly TRBD1 on 6 matching bases. Trimming cost V 4 bases and J 3 bases, with 13 bases left between them. This CDR3 contains 14 residues. The germline V gene has CDR1 SGDLS and CDR2 YYNGEE. DNA of the CDR3: TGTGCCAGCAGCCAGGGGTCCTTCGACACTGAAGCTTTCTTT. Protein: CASSQGSFDTEAFF.

CDR3 sequence reads: CASSPYRLPGNTIYF. As DNA, the CDR3 is TGTGCCAGCAGTCCATACAGGCTCCCTGGAAACACCATATATTTT. The gene calls are TRBV6-6 and TRBJ1-3, with D possibly matching TRBD1 (5 bases). Germline CDR1 is MNHNY and CDR2 is SVGAGI (reference sequence). The CDR3 runs to 15 residues. V lost 5 bases and J lost 2, with 13 bases in between.

The gene calls are TRBV5-5 and TRBJ2-7, with 12 bases identical to TRBD1. CDR1 is SGHKS and CDR2 is YYEKEE in the germline V gene (reference sequence). The V segment lost 4 bases and the J segment 10 bases; nucleotides outside the gene matches: 9. The CDR3 totals 14 residues. The CDR3 reads CASSGGQGALPQYF. CDR3 DNA sequence: TGTGCCAGCAGCGGGGGACAGGGGGCTCTCCCCCAGTACTTC.

This rearrangement joins TRBV12-5 to TRBJ2-2; 8 nucleotides agree with TRBD2. V was clipped by 1 base and J by 4 bases; unmatched bases: 8. The CDR3 loop spans 17 amino acids. Germline CDR1 LGHNT, CDR2 FRNRAP. CDR3 residues: CASGLASGGPGTGELFF. CDR3 nucleotide sequence: TGTGCTAGTGGTTTGGCGTCGGGAGGGCCAGGCACCGGGGAGCTGTTTTTT.

This sequence joins TRBV6-5 and TRBJ1-1, with 8 positions matching TRBD1. There are 14 residues in the CDR3. Germline V lookup: CDR1 MNHEY, CDR2 SVGAGI. J lost 4 bases, V lost 6 bases, and 7 bases had no gene match. CDR3 sequence reads: CASRDRDRATEAFF. DNA of the CDR3: TGTGCCAGCAGGGACAGGGATAGGGCCACTGAAGCTTTCTTT.

This clone was seen just once. The chain links TRBV9 to TRBJ1-3; D perhaps matches TRBD1 (5 bases). V dropped 3 bases and J dropped 0 bases, with 7 bases sitting between them. The V gene's germline CDR1 is SGDLS and CDR2 YYNGEE. The CDR3 runs 14 residues. In nucleotides, the CDR3 is TGTGCCAGCAGCGCCGGGGGCTCTGGAAACACCATATATTTT. It is translated as CASSAGGSGNTIYF.

This clone appeared a single time. The V call is TRBV7-2, the J call TRBJ2-1; D call uncertain. Trimming cost V 5 bases and J 0 bases, with 17 bases left between them. This CDR3 comprises 17 residues. Per germline, CDR1 SGHTA and CDR2 FQGNSA. Written as DNA, the CDR3 is TGTGCCAGCAGCCCAAGTCACGGCGGTAGCTCCTACAATGAGCAGTTCTTC. It encodes CASSPSHGGSSYNEQFF.

The chain has TRBV25-1 and TRBJ2-5; a possible D gene is TRBD1 (5 bases). CDR3 size: 14 residues. Trimming pared 2 bases from V and 5 bases from J, leaving 12 bases between. CDR1 MGHDK and CDR2 SYGVNS come from the germline V gene. The CDR3 nucleotides are TGTGCCAGCAGTGAAACCCAGGGCTACGAGACCCAGTACTTC. Its translation: CASSETQGYETQYF. Drawing the rest from reference TRBV25-1 and TRBJ2-5, the complete variable domain is EADIYQTPRYLVIGTGKKITLECSQTMGHDKMYWYQQDPGMELHLIHYSYGVNSTEKGDLSSESTVSRIRTEHFPLTLESARPSHTSQYLCASSETQGYETQYFGPGTRLLVL.

The chain is built from TRBV24-1 and TRBJ2-7; 10 bases are shared with TRBD1. Germline CDR1 is KGHDR and CDR2 is SFDVKD. This CDR3 has 14 residues. J was trimmed by 5 bases and V by 5 bases; bases with no gene match: 5. The CDR3 sequence is CATSAWGQGNEQYF. The CDR3 bases are TGTGCCACCAGTGCGTGGGGACAGGGGAACGAGCAGTACTTC.